This T cell receptor (beta chain) was sequenced for a study of OX40 agonist ivuxolimab in advanced cancers. About the study: Partial responses were achieved by three patients: one hepatocellular carcinoma, two cutaneous melanoma.

The CDR3 sequence is 17 residues long. Germline CDR1 LNHDA, CDR2 SQIVND (reference sequence). The V gene end was trimmed by 3 bases and the J gene end by 6 bases; junction bases not matched to a gene: 14. The method was immunoSEQ multiplex PCR; TCRdb's version includes in-frame clones alone and lacks a portion of them. Counted here are about 91,000 clones, roughly 80% occurring once; the ten biggest clones make up 0.9% to 1.2%. The timepoints at which blood was sampled were baseline, cycle 4 day 1, and cycle 7 day 1. Study-wide points: The specificity for antigen of the expanded peripheral T cells was not determined. In CD8+ T cells, expanded clones were on average more numerous than in CD4+.

This clone has just a few counts. Its target is unknown. Sequencing used CD4+ or CD8+ T cells sorted from blood, obtained in a trial of the OX40 agonist ivuxolimab. The chain recombines TRBV19 with TRBJ1-5; 7 bases are a match to TRBD1. The receptor's source is an adult with an advanced solid tumor such as melanoma, head and neck, liver or kidney cancer. The CDR3 DNA reads as TGTGCCAGTAGTATTAGAGGGCGACAGGGCCTGGGTCAGCCCCAGCATTTT. Translated, it gives CASSIRGRQGLGQPQHF. Full variable domain (outside the CDR3, taken from reference TRBV19 and TRBJ1-5): DGGITQSPKYLFRKEGQNVTLSCEQNLNHDAMYWYRQDPGQGLRLIYYSQIVNDFQKGDIAEGYSVSREKKESFPLTVTSAQKNPTAFYLCASSIRGRQGLGQPQHFGDGTRLSIL.